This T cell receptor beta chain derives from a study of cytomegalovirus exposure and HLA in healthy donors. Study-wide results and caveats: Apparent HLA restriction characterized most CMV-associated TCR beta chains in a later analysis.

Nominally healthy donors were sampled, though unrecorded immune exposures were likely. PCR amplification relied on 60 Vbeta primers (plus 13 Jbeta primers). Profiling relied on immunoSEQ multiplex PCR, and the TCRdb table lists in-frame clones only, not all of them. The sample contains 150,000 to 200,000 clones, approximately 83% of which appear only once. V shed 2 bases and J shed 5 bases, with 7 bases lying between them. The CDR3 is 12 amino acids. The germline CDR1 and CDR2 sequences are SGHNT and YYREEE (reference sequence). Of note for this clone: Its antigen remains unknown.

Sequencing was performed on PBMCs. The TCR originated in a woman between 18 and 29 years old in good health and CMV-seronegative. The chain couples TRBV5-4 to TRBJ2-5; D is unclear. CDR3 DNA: TGTGCCAGCAGCTTCCCCTTTGAGACCCAGTACTTC. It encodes CASSFPFETQYF. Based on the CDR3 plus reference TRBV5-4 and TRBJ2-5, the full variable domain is ETGVTQSPTHLIKTRGQQVTLRCSSQSGHNTVSWYQQALGQGPQFIFQYYREEENGRGNFPPRFSGLQFPNYSSELNVNALELDDSALYLCASSFPFETQYFGPGTRLLVL.